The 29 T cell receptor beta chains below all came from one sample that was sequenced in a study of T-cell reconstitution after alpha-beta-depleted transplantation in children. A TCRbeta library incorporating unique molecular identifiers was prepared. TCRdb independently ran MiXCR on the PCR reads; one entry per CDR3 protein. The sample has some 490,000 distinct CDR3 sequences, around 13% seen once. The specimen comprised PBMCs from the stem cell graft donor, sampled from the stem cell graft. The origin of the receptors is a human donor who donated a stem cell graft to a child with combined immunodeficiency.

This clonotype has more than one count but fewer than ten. The CDR3 is CASNRISGTPYEQYF. In nucleotides, the CDR3 is TGTGCCAGCAATCGAATCTCCGGGACCCCCTACGAGCAGTACTTC. The rearrangement uses TRBV27 and TRBJ2-7, with D possibly called TRBD1 or TRBD2 (5 bases each). V lost 7 bases and J 2 bases, leaving 18 bases between the germline ends. The CDR3 length is 15 residues. The V gene's germline CDR1 is MNHEY and CDR2 SMNVEV (reference sequence).

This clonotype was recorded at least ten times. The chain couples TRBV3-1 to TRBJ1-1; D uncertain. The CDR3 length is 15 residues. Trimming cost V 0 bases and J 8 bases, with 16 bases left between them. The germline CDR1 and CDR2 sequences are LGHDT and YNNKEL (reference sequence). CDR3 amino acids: CASSQDLGDSREAFF. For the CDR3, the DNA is TGTGCCAGCAGCCAAGATTTGGGAGACTCGAGGGAAGCTTTCTTT. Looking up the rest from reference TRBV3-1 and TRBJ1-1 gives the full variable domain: DTAVSQTPKYLVTQMGNDKSIKCEQNLGHDTMYWYKQDSKKFLKIMFSYNNKELIINETVPNRFSPKSPDKAHLNLHINSLELGDSAVYFCASSQDLGDSREAFFGQGTRLTVV.

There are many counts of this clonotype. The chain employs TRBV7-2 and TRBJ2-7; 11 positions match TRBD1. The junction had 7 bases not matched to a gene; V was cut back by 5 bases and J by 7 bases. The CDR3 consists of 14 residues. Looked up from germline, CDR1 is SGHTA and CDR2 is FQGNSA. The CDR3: CASSQGQGAEEQYF. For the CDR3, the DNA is TGTGCCAGCAGCCAAGGACAGGGGGCGGAAGAGCAGTACTTC.

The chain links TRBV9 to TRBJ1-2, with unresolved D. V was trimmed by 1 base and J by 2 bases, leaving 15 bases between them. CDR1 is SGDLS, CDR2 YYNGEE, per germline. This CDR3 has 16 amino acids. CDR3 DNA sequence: TGTGCCAGCAGCGTACATCCAGTCCTCAGAAACTATGGCTACACCTTC. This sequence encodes CASSVHPVLRNYGYTF. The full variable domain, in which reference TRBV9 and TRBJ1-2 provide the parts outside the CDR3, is DSGVTQTPKHLITATGQRVTLRCSPRSGDLSVYWYQQSLDQGLQFLIQYYNGEERAKGNILERFSAQQFPDLHSELNLSSLELGDSALYFCASSVHPVLRNYGYTFGSGTRLTVV.

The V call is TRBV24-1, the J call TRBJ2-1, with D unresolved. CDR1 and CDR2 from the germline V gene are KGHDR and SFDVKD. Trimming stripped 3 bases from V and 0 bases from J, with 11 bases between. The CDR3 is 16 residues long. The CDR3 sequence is CATSDLSASSYNEQFF. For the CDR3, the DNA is TGTGCCACCAGTGATCTAAGCGCGAGCTCCTACAATGAGCAGTTCTTC.

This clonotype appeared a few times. The CDR3 region has the DNA TGTGCCAGCAGTTTAGGGGCTAGCGGGGTCGCCGGGGAGCTGTTTTTT. Protein: CASSLGASGVAGELFF. This chain links TRBV12-3 or TRBV12-4 with TRBJ2-2, with 9 bases identical to TRBD2. The trim removed 1 base at V and 6 bases at J, leaving 6 bases unmatched. The CDR3 sequence is 16 residues long.

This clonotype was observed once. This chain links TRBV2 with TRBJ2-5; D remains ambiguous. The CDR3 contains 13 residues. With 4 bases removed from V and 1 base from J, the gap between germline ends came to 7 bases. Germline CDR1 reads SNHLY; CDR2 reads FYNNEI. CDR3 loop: CASSGGPQETQYF. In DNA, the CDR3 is TGTGCCAGCAGTGGAGGACCCCAAGAGACCCAGTACTTC.

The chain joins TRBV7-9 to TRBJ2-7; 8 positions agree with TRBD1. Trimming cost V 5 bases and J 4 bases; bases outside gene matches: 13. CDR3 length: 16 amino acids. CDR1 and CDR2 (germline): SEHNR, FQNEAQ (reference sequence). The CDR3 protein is CASSTATGATGYEQYF. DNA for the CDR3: TGTGCCAGCAGCACGGCGACAGGGGCTACGGGTTACGAGCAGTACTTC.

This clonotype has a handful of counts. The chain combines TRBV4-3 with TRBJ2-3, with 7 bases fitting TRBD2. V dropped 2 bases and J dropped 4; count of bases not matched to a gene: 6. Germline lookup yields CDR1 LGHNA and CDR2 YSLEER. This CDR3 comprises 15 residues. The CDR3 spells CASSQLLATADTQYF. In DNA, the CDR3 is TGCGCCAGCAGCCAATTACTAGCGACCGCAGATACGCAGTATTTT.

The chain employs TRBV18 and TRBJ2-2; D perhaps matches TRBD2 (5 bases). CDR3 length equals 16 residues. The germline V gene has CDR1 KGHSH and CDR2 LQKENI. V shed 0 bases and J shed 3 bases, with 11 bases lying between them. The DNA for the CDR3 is TGTGCCAGCTCACCACCAGACGGGGAGTACACCGGGGAGCTGTTTTTT. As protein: CASSPPDGEYTGELFF.

The CDR3 DNA sequence: TGTGCCTGGACGAGAGGGGTGGACGGGGAGCTGTTTTTT. Its protein product is CAWTRGVDGELFF. This rearrangement joins TRBV30 to TRBJ2-2, with D perhaps assigned TRBD1 or TRBD2 (5 bases each). Germline loops: CDR1 GTSNPN, CDR2 SVGIG (reference sequence). The CDR3 runs to 13 residues. The germline V and J ends were trimmed by 4 bases and 7 bases, with 13 bases remaining between them.

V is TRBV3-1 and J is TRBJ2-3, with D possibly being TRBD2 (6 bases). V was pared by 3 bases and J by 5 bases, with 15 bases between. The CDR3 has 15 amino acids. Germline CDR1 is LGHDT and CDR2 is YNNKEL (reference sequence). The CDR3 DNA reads TGTGCCAGCAGCCATGGGACTCAAAGCGGAGATACGCAGTATTTT. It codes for CASSHGTQSGDTQYF.

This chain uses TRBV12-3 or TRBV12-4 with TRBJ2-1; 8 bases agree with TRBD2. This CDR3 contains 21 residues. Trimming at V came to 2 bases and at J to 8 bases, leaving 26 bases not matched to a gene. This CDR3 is CASSLSRGRKKTSEDVYEQFF. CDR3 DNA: TGTGCCAGCAGTTTATCCCGGGGACGGAAGAAGACTAGCGAGGATGTATATGAGCAGTTCTTC.

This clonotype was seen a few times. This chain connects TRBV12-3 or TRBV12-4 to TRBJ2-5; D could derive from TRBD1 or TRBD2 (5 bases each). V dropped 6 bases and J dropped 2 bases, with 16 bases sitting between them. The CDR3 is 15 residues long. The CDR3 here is CASSHSLREQETQYF. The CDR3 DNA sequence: TGTGCCAGCAGCCACAGTCTCAGGGAGCAAGAGACCCAGTACTTC.

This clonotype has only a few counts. The CDR3 protein is CASVRTGPRGGYTF. DNA for the CDR3: TGTGCCAGCGTCAGGACAGGGCCGAGAGGTGGCTACACCTTC. The chain is built from TRBV7-9 and TRBJ1-2; 8 nucleotides align to TRBD1. The CDR3 is 14 amino acids. Losses at the gene ends were 8 bases for V and 7 bases for J; bases not matched to a gene: 12. Germline V CDR1 and CDR2: SEHNR, FQNEAQ (reference sequence).

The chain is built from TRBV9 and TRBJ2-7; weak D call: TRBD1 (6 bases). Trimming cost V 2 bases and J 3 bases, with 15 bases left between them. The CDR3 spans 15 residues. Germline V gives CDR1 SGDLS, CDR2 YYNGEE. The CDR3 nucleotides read TGTGCCAGCAGCGTCCAGGGGTCATATAGCTACGAGCAGTACTTC. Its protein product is CASSVQGSYSYEQYF.

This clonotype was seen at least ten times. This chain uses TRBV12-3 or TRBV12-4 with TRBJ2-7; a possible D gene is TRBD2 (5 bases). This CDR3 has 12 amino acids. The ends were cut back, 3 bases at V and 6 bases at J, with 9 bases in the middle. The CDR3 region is CASSFGVGEQYF. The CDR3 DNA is TGTGCCAGCAGTTTCGGGGTCGGCGAGCAGTACTTC.

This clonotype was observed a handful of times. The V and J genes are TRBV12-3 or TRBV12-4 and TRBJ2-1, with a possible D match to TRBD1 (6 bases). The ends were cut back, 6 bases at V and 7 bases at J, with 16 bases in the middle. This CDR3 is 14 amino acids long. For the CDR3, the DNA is TGTGCCAGCAGCCCGGGACCCAGGGGAAATGAGCAGTTCTTC. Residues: CASSPGPRGNEQFF.

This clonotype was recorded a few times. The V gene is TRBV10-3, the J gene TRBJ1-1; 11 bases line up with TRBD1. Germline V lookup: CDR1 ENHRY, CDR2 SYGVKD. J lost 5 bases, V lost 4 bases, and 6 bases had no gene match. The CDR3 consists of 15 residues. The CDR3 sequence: CAISGDRGSGTEAFF. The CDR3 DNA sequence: TGTGCCATCAGTGGGGACAGGGGGAGCGGGACTGAAGCTTTCTTT.

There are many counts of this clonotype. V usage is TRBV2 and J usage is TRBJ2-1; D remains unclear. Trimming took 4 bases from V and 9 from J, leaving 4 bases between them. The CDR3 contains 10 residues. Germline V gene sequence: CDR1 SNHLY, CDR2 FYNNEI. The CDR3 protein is CASSGGEQFF. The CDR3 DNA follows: TGTGCCAGCAGTGGGGGTGAGCAGTTCTTC. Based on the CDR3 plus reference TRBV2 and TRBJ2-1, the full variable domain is EPEVTQTPSHQVTQMGQEVILRCVPISNHLYFYWYRQILGQKVEFLVSFYNNEISEKSEIFDDQFSVERPDGSNFTLKIRSTKLEDSAMYFCASSGGEQFFGPGTRLTVL.

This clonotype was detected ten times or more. CDR3 sequence reads: CSARPLVGGLQETQYF. In nucleotides, the CDR3 is TGCAGTGCTAGACCTCTCGTCGGGGGGCTCCAAGAGACCCAGTACTTC. The chain carries TRBV20-1 and TRBJ2-5, with a tentative D call TRBD2 (7 bases). V dropped 2 bases and J dropped 1 base, with 17 bases sitting between them. The CDR3 totals 16 residues. Looked up from germline, CDR1 is DFQATT and CDR2 is SNEGSKA (reference sequence).

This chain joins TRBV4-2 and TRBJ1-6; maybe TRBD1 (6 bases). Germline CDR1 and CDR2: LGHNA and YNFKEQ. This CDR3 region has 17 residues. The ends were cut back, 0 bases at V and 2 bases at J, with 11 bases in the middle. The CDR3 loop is CASSQEVGATYNSPLHF. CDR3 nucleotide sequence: TGTGCCAGCAGCCAAGAAGTGGGGGCGACCTATAATTCACCCCTCCACTTT.

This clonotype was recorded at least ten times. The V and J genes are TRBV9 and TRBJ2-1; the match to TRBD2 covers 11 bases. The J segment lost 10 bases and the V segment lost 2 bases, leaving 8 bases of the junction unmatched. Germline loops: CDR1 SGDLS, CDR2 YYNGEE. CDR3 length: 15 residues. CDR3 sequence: CASSVRLAGKDEQFF. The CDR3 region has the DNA TGTGCCAGCAGCGTCAGACTAGCGGGGAAAGACGAGCAGTTCTTC.

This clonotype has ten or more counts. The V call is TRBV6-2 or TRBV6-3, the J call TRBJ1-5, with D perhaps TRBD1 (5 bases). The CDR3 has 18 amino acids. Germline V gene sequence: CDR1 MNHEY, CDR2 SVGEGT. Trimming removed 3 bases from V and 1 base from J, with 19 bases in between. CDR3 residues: CASSYLSRDGRSNQPQHF. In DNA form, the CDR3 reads TGTGCCAGCAGTTATTTATCCAGGGATGGGCGCAGCAATCAGCCCCAGCATTTT.

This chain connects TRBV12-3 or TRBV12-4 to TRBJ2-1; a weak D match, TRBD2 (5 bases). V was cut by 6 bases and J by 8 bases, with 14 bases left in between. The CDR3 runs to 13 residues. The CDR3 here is CASRKNEGYEQFF. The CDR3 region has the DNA TGTGCCAGCAGGAAGAATGAGGGCTATGAGCAGTTCTTC.

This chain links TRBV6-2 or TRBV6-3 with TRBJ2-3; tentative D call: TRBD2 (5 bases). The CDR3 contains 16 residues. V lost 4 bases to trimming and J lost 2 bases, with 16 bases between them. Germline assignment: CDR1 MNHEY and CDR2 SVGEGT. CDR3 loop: CASSFGAEPFTDTQYF. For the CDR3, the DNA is TGTGCCAGCAGTTTTGGAGCGGAACCCTTCACAGATACGCAGTATTTT.

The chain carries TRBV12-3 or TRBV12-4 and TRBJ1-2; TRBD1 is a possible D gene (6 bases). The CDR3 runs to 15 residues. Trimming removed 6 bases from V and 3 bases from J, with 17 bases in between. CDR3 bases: TGTGCCAGCAGGGGGGAGTGGGGGCCCCACTATGGCTACACCTTC. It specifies CASRGEWGPHYGYTF.

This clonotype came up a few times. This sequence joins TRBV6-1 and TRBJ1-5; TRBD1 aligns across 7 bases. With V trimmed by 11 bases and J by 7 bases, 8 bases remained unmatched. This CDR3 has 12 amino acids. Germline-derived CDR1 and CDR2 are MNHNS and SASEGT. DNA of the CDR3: TGTGCCGGTAGAACAGGGGAACAGCCCCAGCATTTT. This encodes CAGRTGEQPQHF.

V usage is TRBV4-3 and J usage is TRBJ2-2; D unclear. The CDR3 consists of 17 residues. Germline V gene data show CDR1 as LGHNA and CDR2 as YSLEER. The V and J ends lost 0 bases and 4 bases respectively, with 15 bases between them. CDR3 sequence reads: CASSQDWASSPTGELFF. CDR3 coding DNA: TGCGCCAGCAGCCAAGATTGGGCATCATCACCCACCGGGGAGCTGTTTTTT.